Listed below are T cell receptor beta chains from one sample, sequenced in a study of cytomegalovirus exposure and HLA in healthy donors. Libraries were prepared by immunoSEQ multiplex PCR; TCRdb keeps only in-frame clonotypes and omits some of them. The table includes about 150,000 clones, 70% to 90% detected once. Sequenced input: PBMCs. Receptors originate from a young man in good health and CMV-seronegative. The CDR3 runs from the conserved cysteine through the conserved F or W. D genes are given only for firm matches. Clone size is not always given. Where it is, it says once, few, many or a class for expanded clones.

V gene	clone size	J gene	D gene	CDR3 DNA	CDR3 protein
TRBV4-2	NA	TRBJ2-3	NA	TGTGCCAGCAGCCAAGGGGGGTGGCGGGACCACGGCGGTACGCAGTATTTT	CASSQGGWRDHGGTQYF
TRBV6-5	NA	TRBJ1-4	NA	TGTGCCAGCAGTTCTGTCAGGGAGGGTGAAAAACTGTTTTTT	CASSSVREGEKLFF
TRBV6-1	NA	TRBJ2-7	NA	TGTGCCAGCAGCCCTACTAGGTCCTACGAGCAGTACTTC	CASSPTRSYEQYF
TRBV19	once	TRBJ1-5	TRBD1	TGTGCCAGCCAGAGAGAGACAGGGAGGAGCAATCAGCCCCAGCATTTT	CASQRETGRSNQPQHF
TRBV19	once	TRBJ2-7	TRBD2	TGTGCCAGTAGTCCCGAAGGACTAGCGCTAGACTACGAGCAGTACTTC	CASSPEGLALDYEQYF
TRBV19	NA	TRBJ2-3	TRBD1	TGTGCCAGTAGTATCCAGGGGGCTAATCCTGATACGCAGTATTTT	CASSIQGANPDTQYF
TRBV7-9	NA	TRBJ2-7	NA	TGTGCCAGCAGTTATACAGGGTACGAGCAGTACTTC	CASSYTGYEQYF
TRBV28	NA	TRBJ2-2	NA	TGTGCCAGCACCTCCAACGGGATAACGCCCGGGGAGCTGTTTTTT	CASTSNGITPGELFF
TRBV11-2	few	TRBJ2-7	TRBD2	TGTGCCAGCAGCTTCGATAGCGGGACAAGCTCCTACGAGCAGTACTTC	CASSFDSGTSSYEQYF
TRBV12-5	NA	TRBJ1-3	NA	TGTGCTAGTGGTTTGGACAGAGACTCTGGAAACACCATATATTTT	CASGLDRDSGNTIYF
TRBV6-6	NA	TRBJ1-2	TRBD1	TGTGCCAGCAGTTACTCACACAGGGGGCGTTATGGCTACACCTTC	CASSYSHRGRYGYTF
TRBV7-6	NA	TRBJ2-5	TRBD1	TGTGCCAGCAGCTTAGCGTACAGGGGAGAGACCCAGTACTTC	CASSLAYRGETQYF
TRBV27	NA	TRBJ2-7	TRBD1	TGTGCCAGCAGTCCCTGGGACAGGGAGACCTACGAGCAGTACTTC	CASSPWDRETYEQYF
TRBV6-1	NA	TRBJ1-2	NA	TGTGCCAGCAGTGAAGGGGCGCGCACCTTC	CASSEGARTF
TRBV27	NA	TRBJ2-3	NA	TGTGCCAGCAGCGACGACAAGGGCACAGATACGCAGTATTTT	CASSDDKGTDTQYF
TRBV2	NA	TRBJ2-5	TRBD2	TGTGCCAGCAGTGCTAGCGGGCGGGAGACCCAGTACTTC	CASSASGRETQYF
TRBV7-9	NA	TRBJ1-2	TRBD1	TGTGCCAGCAGCTTAGCGCCGACAGGGGGCAATGGCTACACCTTC	CASSLAPTGGNGYTF
TRBV7-6	NA	TRBJ1-5	NA	TGTGCCAGCAGCTTAACACAGGATCAGCCCCAGCATTTT	CASSLTQDQPQHF
TRBV7-9	NA	TRBJ2-1	TRBD1	TGTGCCAGGGGCGGGACAGGGAACAATGAGCAGTTCTTC	CARGGTGNNEQFF
TRBV13	NA	TRBJ1-2	TRBD1	TGTGCCAGCAGCTTAGCCGGACAGGGGGCGCGTGGCTACACCTTC	CASSLAGQGARGYTF
TRBV18	few	TRBJ2-7	NA	TGTGCCAGCTCACCCGGACAGACCTACGAGCAGTACTTC	CASSPGQTYEQYF
TRBV5-4	NA	TRBJ2-5	TRBD2	TGTGCCACCCCCCGGGAGGCCGGCAAACTAGGTGCAGGTTTAGAGACCCAGTACTTC	CATPREAGKLGAGLETQYF
TRBV6-5	NA	TRBJ1-1	NA	TGTGCCAGCAGTCCACGACAGGCCACTGAAGCTTTCTTT	CASSPRQATEAFF
TRBV6-5	once	TRBJ1-5	NA	TGTGCCAGCAGTTTCACGGACAAATGGGGCAATCAGCCCCAGCATTTT	CASSFTDKWGNQPQHF
TRBV7-2	NA	TRBJ2-7	NA	TGTGCCAGCAGCCGCCCGGGGACCTACGAGCAGTACTTC	CASSRPGTYEQYF
TRBV5-1	NA	TRBJ2-1	NA	TGCGCCAGCAGCTTGGAGCCGAGTAGCTCCTACAATGAGCAGTTCTTC	CASSLEPSSSYNEQFF
TRBV27	NA	TRBJ1-1	TRBD1	TGTGCCAGCAGTTCTCTACTGGGACAGGAGGGGACTGAAGCTTTCTTT	CASSSLLGQEGTEAFF
TRBV7-9	NA	TRBJ1-2	TRBD1	TGTGCCAGCCTTGAGGACAGGGGCTTTAGGATCTATGGCTACACCTTC	CASLEDRGFRIYGYTF
TRBV2	NA	TRBJ2-7	TRBD1	TGTGCCAGCAGTCCTATCGCCGGGACAGACTACGAGCAGTACTTC	CASSPIAGTDYEQYF
TRBV28	NA	TRBJ2-1	TRBD2	TGTGCCAGCAGTTTACGACTAGCGGAGCCCTACAATGAGCAGTTCTTC	CASSLRLAEPYNEQFF
TRBV6-1	NA	TRBJ2-2	NA	TGTGCCAGCAGTGCGGCGAACACCGGGGAGCTGTTTTTT	CASSAANTGELFF
TRBV28	NA	TRBJ2-1	TRBD1	TGTGCCACCGTAGCCGGACAGGGGAGGAATGAGCAGTTCTTC	CATVAGQGRNEQFF
TRBV6-5	NA	TRBJ2-1	NA	TGTGCCAGCAGACCCAAGTTAGTCTACAATGAGCAGTTCTTC	CASRPKLVYNEQFF
TRBV9	NA	TRBJ2-1	TRBD1	TGTGCCAGCACCGCAGGGGGCAGCTCCTACAATGAGCAGTTCTTC	CASTAGGSSYNEQFF
TRBV19	NA	TRBJ2-7	NA	TGTGCCAGTAGTATCCTCGGCGGCGGATACGAGCAGTACTTC	CASSILGGGYEQYF
TRBV2	NA	TRBJ2-5	TRBD2	TGTGCCAGCAGTGGGGGCGCGGGGGGGAGAGAGACCCAGTACTTC	CASSGGAGGRETQYF
TRBV11-2	NA	TRBJ2-5	TRBD2	TGTGCCAGCAGCTTAGCGGGGGGACAAGAGACCCAGTACTTC	CASSLAGGQETQYF
TRBV4-1	NA	TRBJ1-3	NA	TGCGCCAGCAGCGGTTTGGGAGGACCGAGCTCTGGAAACACCATATATTTT	CASSGLGGPSSGNTIYF
TRBV4-1	NA	TRBJ2-7	TRBD2	TGCGCCAGCAGCCAAGAATCCGCGGGAGGGAGGGAGCAGTACTTC	CASSQESAGGREQYF
TRBV4-1	NA	TRBJ1-5	NA	TGCGCCAGCAGCCAGGAAGGGTTTGGCGGGCAGCCCCAGCATTTT	CASSQEGFGGQPQHF
TRBV7-2	NA	TRBJ2-7	TRBD2	TGTGCCAGCAGCTCACGACTAGCGGGAAACGAGCAGTACTTC	CASSSRLAGNEQYF
TRBV5-6	NA	TRBJ2-2	NA	TGTGCCAGCAGCTTGGGCCAACCGGGGACCGGGGAGCTGTTTTTT	CASSLGQPGTGELFF
TRBV7-9	NA	TRBJ2-1	NA	TGTGCCAGCAGCTTAGTTTTGGGGGCCGGGTACAATGAGCAGTTCTTC	CASSLVLGAGYNEQFF
TRBV6-5	NA	TRBJ1-1	TRBD1	TGTGCCAGCAGTCTATCCCGGACAGGGAACACTGAAGCTTTCTTT	CASSLSRTGNTEAFF
TRBV10-3	NA	TRBJ1-3	NA	TGTGCCATCAGTGACCGACAGGCGTCTGGAAACACCATATATTTT	CAISDRQASGNTIYF
TRBV2	NA	TRBJ2-5	TRBD2	TGTGCCAGCTGCTCGGTAGCGGGGGAGACCCAGTACTTC	CASCSVAGETQYF
TRBV27	NA	TRBJ1-1	TRBD1	TGTGCCAGCAGTTTATACGGGACAGGGTGGGAGGCTTTCTTT	CASSLYGTGWEAFF
TRBV6-1	NA	TRBJ2-5	NA	TGTGCCAGCATTTGGAGCGAGACCCAGTACTTC	CASIWSETQYF
TRBV29-1	NA	TRBJ2-7	TRBD1	TGCAGCGTTGATATAGGGACAGAGTCCTACGAGCAGTACTTC	CSVDIGTESYEQYF
TRBV7-2	NA	TRBJ1-5	NA	TGTGCCAGCAGCTTGGGCCCAGGGCTCAATCAGCCCCAGCATTTT	CASSLGPGLNQPQHF
TRBV5-6	NA	TRBJ2-5	TRBD2	TGTGCCAGCAGCCAAGGGAGGCGGGAGCAAGAGACCCAGTACTTC	CASSQGRREQETQYF
TRBV4-2	NA	TRBJ1-2	NA	TGTGCCAGCAGCCAGGGGGGGGCTACTGGCTATGGCTACACCTTC	CASSQGGATGYGYTF
TRBV4-1	NA	TRBJ1-4	NA	TGCGCCAGCAGCCCCGGGGGGACAAATGAAAAACTGTTTTTT	CASSPGGTNEKLFF
TRBV19	NA	TRBJ1-5	NA	TGTGCCAGATCAAAACTGAACAGGGAATTGGCCCAGCATTTT	CARSKLNRELAQHF
TRBV9	NA	TRBJ2-3	NA	TGTGCCAGCAGCGTCGGTAGCGGTCTTAGCACAGATACGCAGTATTTT	CASSVGSGLSTDTQYF
TRBV4-3	once	TRBJ2-7	NA	TGCGCCAGCAGCCAAGACAGGTACACCTACGAGCAGTACTTC	CASSQDRYTYEQYF
TRBV5-6	NA	TRBJ1-1	NA	TGTGCCAGCAGTCCCACAGGGTGGTCTGAAGCTTTCTTT	CASSPTGWSEAFF
TRBV4-1	NA	TRBJ2-1	NA	TGCGCCAGCAGGGAGGTTGGGGGCCGCGCCTACAATGAGCAGTTCTTC	CASREVGGRAYNEQFF
TRBV27	NA	TRBJ1-5	NA	TGTGCCAGCAGTTTCACTGTCAATCAGCCCCAGCATTTT	CASSFTVNQPQHF
TRBV27	NA	TRBJ1-5	NA	TGTGCCAGCAGTCCCATGTCGGGGCCCCAGCATTTT	CASSPMSGPQHF